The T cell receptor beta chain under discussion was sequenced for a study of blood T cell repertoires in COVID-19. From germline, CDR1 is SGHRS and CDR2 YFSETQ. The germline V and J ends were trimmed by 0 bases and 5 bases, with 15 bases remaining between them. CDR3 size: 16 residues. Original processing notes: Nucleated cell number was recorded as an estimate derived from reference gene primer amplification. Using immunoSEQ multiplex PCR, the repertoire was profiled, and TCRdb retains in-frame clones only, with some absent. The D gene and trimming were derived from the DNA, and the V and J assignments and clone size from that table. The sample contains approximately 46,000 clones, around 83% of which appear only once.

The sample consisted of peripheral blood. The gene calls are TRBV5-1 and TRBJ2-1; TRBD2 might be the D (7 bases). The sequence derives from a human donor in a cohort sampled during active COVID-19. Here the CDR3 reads CASSLAGGGADNEQFF. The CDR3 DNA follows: TGCGCCAGCAGCTTGGCCGGAGGGGGGGCCGACAATGAGCAGTTCTTC.